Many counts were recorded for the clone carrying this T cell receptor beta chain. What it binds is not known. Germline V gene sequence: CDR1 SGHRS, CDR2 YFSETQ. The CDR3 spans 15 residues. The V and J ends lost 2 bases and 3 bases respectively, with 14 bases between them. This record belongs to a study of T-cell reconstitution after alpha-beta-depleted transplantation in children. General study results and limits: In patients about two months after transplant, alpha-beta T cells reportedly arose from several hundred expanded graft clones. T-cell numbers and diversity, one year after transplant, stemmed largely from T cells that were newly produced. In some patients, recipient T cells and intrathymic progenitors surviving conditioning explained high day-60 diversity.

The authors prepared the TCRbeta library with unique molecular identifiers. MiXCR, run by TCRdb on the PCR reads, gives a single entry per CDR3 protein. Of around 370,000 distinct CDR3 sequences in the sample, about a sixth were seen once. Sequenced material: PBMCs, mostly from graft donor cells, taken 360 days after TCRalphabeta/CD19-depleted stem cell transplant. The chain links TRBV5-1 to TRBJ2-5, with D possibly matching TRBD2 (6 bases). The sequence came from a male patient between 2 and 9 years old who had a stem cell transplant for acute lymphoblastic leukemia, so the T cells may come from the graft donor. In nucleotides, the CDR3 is TGCGCCAGCAGCTTCACCCCCGGGACTGAAGAGACCCAGTACTTC. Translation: CASSFTPGTEETQYF.